Following are 2 T cell receptor beta chains from one sample sequenced in a study of cytomegalovirus exposure and HLA in healthy donors. PCR amplification relied on 60 Vbeta primers (plus 13 Jbeta primers). The assay was immunoSEQ multiplex PCR, and TCRdb's table has in-frame clones only and misses some. The repertoire has 90,000 to 150,000 clones, around 60% of them found once; the top ten carry more than 8%. The sample consisted of PBMCs. Receptor source: a man aged 40-50 years in good health and CMV-seropositive.

The chain joins TRBV6-1 to TRBJ1-6, with 7 bases that match TRBD1. V lost 1 base and J lost 7; bases outside the gene matches: 4. Germline assignment: CDR1 MNHNS and CDR2 SASEGT. The CDR3 has 15 residues. The CDR3 protein is CASSEEAGGNSPLHF. CDR3 DNA sequence: TGTGCCAGCAGTGAAGAAGCAGGGGGGAATTCACCCCTCCACTTT.

The chain combines TRBV6-5 with TRBJ2-7, with D maybe TRBD2 (5 bases). The CDR3 spans 12 residues. CDR1 is MNHEY, CDR2 SVGAGI, per germline. V shed 2 bases and J shed 7 bases, with 9 bases lying between them. The CDR3 spells CASSYVGGEQYF. The CDR3 DNA reads TGTGCCAGCAGTTACGTAGGCGGGGAGCAGTACTTC.